These T cell receptor beta chains were read from a single sample in a study of Ad26.COV2.S vaccination and SARS-CoV-2 variants. TCRdb's copy holds only in-frame clones and misses some; the assay was immunoSEQ multiplex PCR. This sample carries around 400,000 clones, 75% to 95% of them seen once, and the ten largest clones take 10% to 15%. The input for sequencing was peripheral blood, taken in a trial of Ad26.COV2.S vaccine versus placebo. The receptor set was obtained from a person aged 18-65 years who received the Ad26.COV2.S COVID-19 vaccine or a placebo. Each CDR3 is given with its conserved first and last residue. Fields, in order: D gene, CDR3 length, V gene, J gene, CDR3 protein. The D gene is left open where the match is weak.

D: TRBD1
length: 14
V: TRBV7-3
J: TRBJ1-6
CDR3: CASSLTGQNSPLHF

D: TRBD1
length: 17
V: TRBV7-2
J: TRBJ1-1
CDR3: CASSLVGQGAGGTEAFF

D: TRBD1
length: 15
V: TRBV28
J: TRBJ2-2
CDR3: CASSMGDRETGELFF

D: TRBD1
length: 14
V: TRBV9
J: TRBJ1-2
CDR3: CASSVAEGAYGYTF

D: .
length: 14
V: TRBV4-1
J: TRBJ2-2
CDR3: CASRQWRDTGELFF

D: .
length: 11
V: TRBV29-1
J: TRBJ2-7
CDR3: CSATESYEQYF

D: TRBD1
length: 14
V: TRBV30
J: TRBJ1-6
CDR3: CAWSGGTGSSPLHF

D: TRBD2
length: 17
V: TRBV4-3
J: TRBJ2-3
CDR3: CASSQPGLADSTDTQYF

D: TRBD2
length: 15
V: TRBV28
J: TRBJ2-1
CDR3: CASSLTLAGENEQFF

D: .
length: 15
V: TRBV6-5
J: TRBJ2-7
CDR3: CASSYSAGGGYEQYF

D: .
length: 15
V: TRBV11-2
J: TRBJ1-1
CDR3: CASSLEGAGTGEAFF

D: .
length: 15
V: TRBV4-2
J: TRBJ1-6
CDR3: CASSQADRLNSPLHF

D: TRBD2
length: 16
V: TRBV14
J: TRBJ2-1
CDR3: CASSPQGLVTYNEQFF

D: TRBD1
length: 17
V: TRBV28
J: TRBJ2-5
CDR3: CASSPPQGRRSQETQYF

D: TRBD2
length: 17
V: TRBV19
J: TRBJ2-3
CDR3: CASSIDLTSGPGGTQYF

D: .
length: 14
V: TRBV7-2
J: TRBJ1-1
CDR3: CASSPGGGSTEAFF

D: .
length: 16
V: TRBV4-2
J: TRBJ1-6
CDR3: CASSPSVGTTNSPLHF

D: TRBD1
length: 13
V: TRBV6-4
J: TRBJ1-2
CDR3: CASSQGAFYGYTF

D: TRBD1
length: 15
V: TRBV19
J: TRBJ1-2
CDR3: CASSIGHRGHYGYTF

D: .
length: 12
V: TRBV19
J: TRBJ2-2
CDR3: CASIPPTGELFF

D: .
length: 12
V: TRBV24-1
J: TRBJ2-1
CDR3: CATSDFRNEQFF

D: TRBD1
length: 15
V: TRBV7-6
J: TRBJ2-2
CDR3: CASSPGTGNTGELFF

D: TRBD1
length: 14
V: TRBV5-1
J: TRBJ2-1
CDR3: CASSSGTDYNEQFF

D: .
length: 15
V: TRBV13
J: TRBJ2-3
CDR3: CASSLTHDSRDTQYF

D: TRBD1
length: 18
V: TRBV4-1
J: TRBJ2-2
CDR3: CASSHRATGGAGTGELFF

D: .
length: 15
V: TRBV18
J: TRBJ2-1
CDR3: CASSQSSGQYNEQFF

D: .
length: 15
V: TRBV5-6
J: TRBJ1-1
CDR3: CASSLVPRVGTEAFF

D: TRBD2
length: 14
V: TRBV28
J: TRBJ2-1
CDR3: CASLAGSSYNEQFF

D: .
length: 15
V: TRBV5-4
J: TRBJ2-7
CDR3: CASSSLGGALGEQYF

D: TRBD2
length: 14
V: TRBV15
J: TRBJ2-7
CDR3: CATSRSGTPYEQYF

D: .
length: 15
V: TRBV2
J: TRBJ1-4
CDR3: CASNVRTENNEKLFF

D: TRBD2
length: 18
V: TRBV28
J: TRBJ2-1
CDR3: CASSPLGLAGSQYNEQFF

D: .
length: 13
V: TRBV7-9
J: TRBJ2-1
CDR3: CASSLGTGNEQFF

D: .
length: 14
V: TRBV5-1
J: TRBJ1-6
CDR3: CASSSQGVESPLHF

D: TRBD1
length: 13
V: TRBV10-2
J: TRBJ1-5
CDR3: CASRGQGNQPQHF

D: .
length: 15
V: TRBV3-1/TRBV3-2
J: TRBJ2-7
CDR3: CASSQGPGIPYEQYF

D: TRBD2
length: 15
V: TRBV7-2
J: TRBJ2-5
CDR3: CASSSLAGFQETQYF

D: TRBD1
length: 13
V: TRBV12-3/TRBV12-4
J: TRBJ2-1
CDR3: CASSLPTGGEQFF

D: TRBD2
length: 15
V: TRBV2
J: TRBJ2-7
CDR3: CASSEALVAGAEQYF

D: .
length: 16
V: TRBV6-2/TRBV6-3
J: TRBJ2-3
CDR3: CASSYSSRGGTDTQYF

D: TRBD2
length: 16
V: TRBV9
J: TRBJ2-3
CDR3: CASSVDSGRVTDTQYF

D: .
length: 14
V: TRBV24-1
J: TRBJ2-3
CDR3: CATSDYRETDTQYF

D: .
length: 14
V: TRBV9
J: TRBJ1-5
CDR3: CASSAGSINQPQHF

D: TRBD1
length: 15
V: TRBV9
J: TRBJ2-3
CDR3: CASSAGTALTDTQYF

D: .
length: 13
V: TRBV7-3
J: TRBJ2-5
CDR3: CASSLDREETQYF

D: TRBD2
length: 19
V: TRBV27
J: TRBJ2-7
CDR3: CASSLGLAGANRGPYEQYF

D: .
length: 15
V: TRBV19
J: TRBJ2-1
CDR3: CASSYIRGNYNEQFF

D: TRBD1
length: 15
V: TRBV30
J: TRBJ2-7
CDR3: CAWSVGQGKFYEQYF

D: .
length: 15
V: TRBV7-2
J: TRBJ1-6
CDR3: CASSPQEDYNSPLHF